A single sample gave rise to the 31 T cell receptor beta chains below, sequenced in a study of identical twins (dated by TCRdb to 2016 to 2017). Library creation used 5' RACE. Sequencing relied on an Illumina HiSeq 2000. In-frame beta chains were kept once TCRdb had trimmed the public reads at Q25 with fastp and called clones with MiXCR. CDR3 protein sequences are deduplicated, and each keeps its most common genes and DNA. In this sample the table shows about 490,000 distinct CDR3 sequences, around 15% of which occur a single time. The top ten clones comprise roughly 0.44% of the sample. The same specimen was also included in a second study, on yellow fever vaccine responses in identical twins.

The specimen sequenced was CD4+ T cells sorted from blood. These receptors came from a woman aged 18 to 35 in good health.

The rearrangement links TRBV12-3 or TRBV12-4 to TRBJ2-2, with D maybe TRBD2 (6 bases). V lost 6 bases and J lost 0, with 11 bases in between. The CDR3 sequence is 15 residues long. CDR3 in amino acids: CASRVASANTGELFF. CDR3 DNA sequence: TGTGCCAGCAGGGTGGCTAGCGCGAACACCGGGGAGCTGTTTTTT.

The rearrangement links TRBV10-3 to TRBJ2-2; maybe TRBD1 (5 bases). This CDR3 contains 14 residues. Trimming cost V 3 bases and J 8 bases, with 13 bases left between them. Germline CDR1 ENHRY, CDR2 SYGVKD. The CDR3 sequence is CAISEGRVWGELFF. CDR3 in DNA: TGTGCCATCAGTGAAGGCAGGGTCTGGGGGGAGCTGTTTTTT.

This chain joins TRBV29-1 and TRBJ1-5; 8 bases map to TRBD1. The CDR3 extends over 13 amino acids. Germline values: CDR1 SQVTM, CDR2 ANQGSEA. V was clipped by 3 bases and J by 4 bases; unmatched bases: 2. As DNA, the CDR3 is TGCAGCGTTGAGGGGACAGGAAATCAGCCCCAGCATTTT. This translates into CSVEGTGNQPQHF. The full variable domain, with the rest looked up from reference TRBV29-1 and TRBJ1-5, is SAVISQKPSRDICQRGTSLTIQCQVDSQVTMMFWYRQQPGQSLTLIATANQGSEATYESGFVIDKFPISRPNLTFSTLTVSNMSPEDSSIYLCSVEGTGNQPQHFGDGTRLSIL.

The chain uses TRBV28 and TRBJ2-1, with 13 bases aligning to TRBD2. This CDR3 is built from 16 residues. The germline CDR1 and CDR2 sequences are MDHEN and SYDVKM. V gave up 6 bases and J gave up 7 bases; unmatched junction bases: 9. CDR3: CASSPPGLAGVNEQFF. In DNA form, the CDR3 reads TGTGCCAGCAGCCCCCCCGGACTAGCGGGAGTAAATGAGCAGTTCTTC.

V usage is TRBV10-3 and J usage is TRBJ2-7, with 9 bases that match TRBD1. V was clipped by 11 bases and J by 5 bases; unmatched bases: 10. CDR3 length: 13 residues. Germline CDR1 reads ENHRY; CDR2 reads SYGVKD. DNA of the CDR3: TGTGCCGCCCGGGGACAGGGTAAGCACGAGCAGTACTTC. Translation: CAARGQGKHEQYF.

The chain is built from TRBV7-2 and TRBJ2-7, with D possibly TRBD2 on 5 matching bases. Between the trimmed V and J ends, which lost 4 bases and 2 bases, there was a span of 12 bases. The CDR3 totals 14 residues. The V gene's germline CDR1 is SGHTA and CDR2 FQGNSA. The CDR3 protein is CASSWPGSPYEQYF. CDR3 sequence (DNA): TGTGCCAGCAGCTGGCCGGGATCACCCTACGAGCAGTACTTC. The complete variable domain, with remaining parts taken from reference TRBV7-2 and TRBJ2-7, reads GAGVSQSPSNKVTEKGKDVELRCDPISGHTALYWYRQSLGQGLEFLIYFQGNSAPDKSGLPSDRFSAERTGGSVSTLTIQRTQQEDSAVYLCASSWPGSPYEQYFGPGTRLTVT.

As regards this clonotype: The junction departs from the called germline gene at one end, perhaps through a read error. This sequence joins TRBV3-1 and TRBJ2-1; D call uncertain. CDR3 size: 12 residues. Germline CDR1 LGHDT, CDR2 YNNKEL (reference sequence). The CDR3 spells CASSHSGPRLVF. As DNA, the CDR3 is TGTGCCAGCAGCCACTCGGGCCCTAGACTGGTCTTC.

The rearrangement uses TRBV6-2 or TRBV6-3 and TRBJ2-7; D is unresolved. CDR3 length: 11 amino acids. The V gene's germline CDR1 is MNHEY and CDR2 SVGEGT. V shed 7 bases and J shed 3 bases, with 7 bases lying between them. Written as DNA, the CDR3 is TGTGCCAGCAAAAGCGTCTACGAGCAGTACTTC. It encodes CASKSVYEQYF.

This clonotype appeared a few times. The rearrangement joins TRBV9 to TRBJ2-2; weak D call: TRBD1 (6 bases). Between the trimmed V and J ends, which lost 7 bases and 7 bases, there was a span of 23 bases. The length of the CDR3 is 16 residues. Germline assignment: CDR1 SGDLS and CDR2 YYNGEE. The CDR3 spells CASSKGGSPGGGELFF. CDR3 coding DNA: TGTGCCAGCTCTAAAGGGGGTAGCCCTGGGGGCGGGGAGCTGTTTTTT.

The genes are TRBV12-3 or TRBV12-4 and TRBJ1-2; a weak D match, TRBD1 (6 bases). This CDR3 comprises 15 residues. The ends were cut back, 3 bases at V and 4 bases at J, with 15 bases in the middle. The CDR3 protein is CASSLDPGRGYGYTF. CDR3 coding DNA: TGTGCCAGCAGTTTGGACCCGGGCAGGGGCTATGGCTACACCTTC.

This clonotype has just a few counts. The chain employs TRBV12-3 or TRBV12-4 and TRBJ2-3; tentative D call: TRBD1 (6 bases). V was shortened by 4 bases and J by 5 bases, with 10 bases between the two germline ends. There are 13 residues in the CDR3. CDR3 bases: TGTGCCAGCAGTTACAGGGAGATAGATACGCAGTATTTT. Translated, it gives CASSYREIDTQYF.

This chain uses TRBV5-6 with TRBJ1-2; possible D gene TRBD1, 5 bases. Trimming removed 3 bases from V and 4 bases from J, with 16 bases in between. This CDR3 comprises 15 residues. Germline-derived CDR1 and CDR2 are SGHDT and YYEEEE. The chain's CDR3 is CASSSRSGRSYGYTF. Written as DNA, the CDR3 is TGTGCCAGCAGCTCCCGATCGGGACGGTCCTATGGCTACACCTTC.

The chain has TRBV2 and TRBJ2-1; TRBD1 matches at 7 bases. Germline lookup yields CDR1 SNHLY and CDR2 FYNNEI. V was clipped by 1 base and J by 6 bases; unmatched bases: 6. The CDR3 has 15 residues. CDR3: CASSEGTGLGNEQFF. For the CDR3, the DNA is TGTGCCAGCAGTGAAGGGACAGGTTTAGGCAATGAGCAGTTCTTC.

The J gene is TRBJ2-1, the V gene TRBV5-1; TRBD2 agrees at 14 bases. Germline CDR1 is SGHRS and CDR2 is YFSETQ. V shed 0 bases and J 8 bases; nucleotides not matched to a gene: 10. This CDR3 comprises 18 residues. In DNA, the CDR3 is TGCGCCAGCAGCTTGGTTGGGGCCGGACTAGCGGGAGGACATGAGCAGTTCTTC. This gives the protein CASSLVGAGLAGGHEQFF.

This clonotype was seen more than once but under ten times. This sequence joins TRBV3-1 and TRBJ2-5, with TRBD2 matching over 8 bases. Germline lookup yields CDR1 LGHDT and CDR2 YNNKEL (reference sequence). The length of the CDR3 is 18 residues. Trimming removed 4 bases from V and 4 bases from J; junction bases left unmatched: 17. This CDR3 reads CASSPSQYSAGVRETQYF. Here the CDR3 DNA reads TGTGCCAGCAGCCCATCACAATATTCAGCGGGAGTTAGAGAGACCCAGTACTTC.

This clonotype came up a few times. The chain uses TRBV5-1 and TRBJ1-2; 7 positions match TRBD1. Germline V gene data show CDR1 as SGHRS and CDR2 as YFSETQ. With 4 bases clipped from V and 5 bases from J, the junction kept 8 bases outside the gene matches. The CDR3 sequence is 14 residues long. CDR3 nucleotide sequence: TGCGCCAGCAGCGTCCACTCGGGACAGTATGGCTACACCTTC. Protein product: CASSVHSGQYGYTF.

This clonotype was picked up a small number of times. This chain uses TRBV27 with TRBJ2-1; D might be TRBD2 (7 bases). The germline V gene encodes CDR1 MNHEY and CDR2 SMNVEV (reference sequence). This CDR3 has 16 residues. Trimming left V 3 bases short and J 4 bases short, with 16 bases between. The CDR3 is CASSFVRGGFYNEQFF. The CDR3 DNA is TGTGCCAGCAGTTTCGTTAGGGGGGGTTTTTACAATGAGCAGTTCTTC.

This clonotype was detected only a few times. The V call is TRBV12-3 or TRBV12-4, the J call TRBJ2-3; possible D gene TRBD2, 5 bases. Trimming stripped 1 base from V and 6 bases from J, with 8 bases between. This CDR3 is 13 amino acids long. CDR3 sequence reads: CASSLVAWDTQYF. The DNA of the CDR3 is TGTGCCAGCAGTTTAGTAGCGTGGGATACGCAGTATTTT.

This clonotype turned up a few times. This chain links TRBV10-3 with TRBJ1-6; D is uncertain. Germline lookup yields CDR1 ENHRY and CDR2 SYGVKD. This CDR3 spans 15 amino acids. V was shortened by 0 bases and J by 9 bases, with 12 bases between the two germline ends. The CDR3 region is CAISESNTIGSPLHF. The CDR3 DNA is TGTGCCATCAGTGAGTCGAACACCATAGGTTCACCCCTCCACTTT.

This clonotype was counted only a few times. This sequence joins TRBV20-1 and TRBJ2-3; TRBD2 matches at 8 bases. The CDR3 contains 15 residues. Germline V gene data show CDR1 as DFQATT and CDR2 as SNEGSKA (reference sequence). V shed 4 bases and J 2 bases; nucleotides not matched to a gene: 8. The CDR3 DNA follows: TGCAGTGCTATCTCCGGGGGGGACGTCACAGATACGCAGTATTTT. Its protein is CSAISGGDVTDTQYF.

There are a few counts of this clonotype. The chain uses TRBV5-1 and TRBJ2-7; TRBD2 matches at 13 bases. This CDR3 is 15 amino acids long. Germline CDR1 is SGHRS and CDR2 is YFSETQ. The trim removed 4 bases at V and 3 bases at J, leaving 4 bases unmatched. The CDR3 loop is CASSKGTSGDYEQYF. The CDR3 nucleotides read TGCGCCAGCAGCAAAGGGACTAGCGGGGACTACGAGCAGTACTTC.

The J gene is TRBJ2-1, the V gene TRBV2; 12 bases match TRBD2. V gave up 7 bases and J gave up 8 bases; unmatched junction bases: 15. The CDR3 consists of 17 residues. Germline V gene data show CDR1 as SNHLY and CDR2 as FYNNEI. The CDR3 bases are TGTGCCAGCACCCCCGGCCTTCTAGCGGGGGGGCCAGATGAGCAGTTCTTC. Translating gives CASTPGLLAGGPDEQFF. Together with reference TRBV2 and TRBJ2-1, the CDR3 gives the full variable domain: EPEVTQTPSHQVTQMGQEVILRCVPISNHLYFYWYRQILGQKVEFLVSFYNNEISEKSEIFDDQFSVERPDGSNFTLKIRSTKLEDSAMYFCASTPGLLAGGPDEQFFGPGTRLTVL.

This clonotype was detected only a few times. This chain links TRBV15 with TRBJ2-7; TRBD1 agrees at 7 bases. Germline V CDR1 and CDR2: LNHNV, YYDKDF (reference sequence). This CDR3 region has 14 residues. Losses at the gene ends were 0 bases for V and 3 bases for J; bases not matched to a gene: 2. Written as DNA, the CDR3 is TGTGCCACCAGCAGAGATCGGGACAGCTACGAGCAGTACGTC. Protein sequence: CATSRDRDSYEQYV.

This clonotype was seen more than once but under ten times. This chain connects TRBV3-1 to TRBJ1-5; D possibly corresponds to TRBD1 (6 bases). V was shortened by 4 bases and J by 3 bases, with 10 bases between the two germline ends. The germline V gene has CDR1 LGHDT and CDR2 YNNKEL (reference sequence). CDR3 length: 14 residues. The chain's CDR3 is CASSLGQTNQPQHF. DNA for the CDR3: TGTGCCAGCAGCCTTGGACAGACCAATCAGCCCCAGCATTTT.

V gene TRBV3-1 combines with J gene TRBJ2-3; D ambiguous. V lost 3 bases, J lost 0 bases, and 10 bases lay in between. The CDR3 consists of 15 residues. CDR1 and CDR2 (germline): LGHDT, YNNKEL (reference sequence). The CDR3 protein is CASSQEQQSTDTQYF. As DNA, the CDR3 is TGTGCCAGCAGCCAGGAACAACAGAGCACAGATACGCAGTATTTT.

CDR3 bases: TGCAGCGCTATCGACAGGGCAGATACGCAGTATTTT. Translation: CSAIDRADTQYF. The chain employs TRBV29-1 and TRBJ2-3, with TRBD1 matching 7 bases. Germline V CDR1 and CDR2: SQVTM, ANQGSEA. The CDR3 runs 12 residues. V trimming: 7 bases; J trimming: 4 bases; junction bases outside the gene matches: 5.

V usage is TRBV28 and J usage is TRBJ1-1, with 9 bases fitting TRBD1. The CDR3 is 12 residues long. The J segment lost 4 bases and the V segment lost 10 bases, leaving 4 bases of the junction unmatched. Germline V CDR1 and CDR2: MDHEN, SYDVKM. CDR3 sequence (DNA): TGTGCCACACAGGGGGCAATCACTGAAGCTTTCTTT. Translating gives CATQGAITEAFF.

Written as DNA, the CDR3 is TGCAGTGCTAGACCTACTTACAGGGTGGATCAGCCCCAGCATTTT. This encodes CSARPTYRVDQPQHF. The rearrangement joins TRBV20-1 to TRBJ1-5; maybe TRBD1 (6 bases). Germline V gene data show CDR1 as DFQATT and CDR2 as SNEGSKA (reference sequence). The CDR3 is made up of 15 amino acids. Trimming pared 2 bases from V and 5 bases from J, leaving 16 bases between.

This clonotype appeared a few times. The chain employs TRBV20-1 and TRBJ2-1; D remains ambiguous. CDR3 size: 14 residues. V was cut by 0 bases and J by 7 bases, with 13 bases left in between. Germline V gene sequence: CDR1 DFQATT, CDR2 SNEGSKA (reference sequence). The DNA for the CDR3 is TGCAGTGCTAGAGATCAGACACAACTAAATGAGCAGTTCTTC. Protein product: CSARDQTQLNEQFF.

The gene calls are TRBV15 and TRBJ2-6; no definite D call. The germline V gene has CDR1 LNHNV and CDR2 YYDKDF (reference sequence). The V and J ends lost 3 bases and 4 bases respectively, with 10 bases between them. The CDR3 contains 15 residues. CDR3 in DNA: TGTGCCACCAGCAGTAAGGAATCCGGGGCCAACGTCCTGACTTTC. Translation: CATSSKESGANVLTF. Full variable domain (rest looked up from reference TRBV15 and TRBJ2-6): DAMVIQNPRYQVTQFGKPVTLSCSQTLNHNVMYWYQQKSSQAPKLLFHYYDKDFNNEADTPDNFQSRRPNTSFCFLDIRSPGLGDTAMYLCATSSKESGANVLTFGAGSRLTVL.

The sample holds many counts of this clonotype. The rearrangement joins TRBV24-1 to TRBJ2-3, with a possible D match to TRBD1 (6 bases). Germline lookup yields CDR1 KGHDR and CDR2 SFDVKD. This CDR3 has 18 residues. Trimming took 3 bases from V and 4 from J, leaving 22 bases between them. This CDR3 reads CATSDDLTGSSLADTQYF. In DNA, the CDR3 is TGTGCCACCAGTGATGACCTAACAGGGAGTTCTCTGGCAGATACGCAGTATTTT.